This T cell receptor beta chain comes out of a study of CD8 T cells in Susac syndrome. A remark on this clonotype: Its ends do not fully match the called genes, so a read error is possible.

Random hexamers were used to reverse transcribe roughly 0.5 to 1 ug of RNA. Amplification of the TCR beta CDR3 was carried out by immunoSEQ multiplex PCR, which spanned a total of 54 Vbeta and 13 Jbeta segments. TCRdb re-called the immunoSEQ multiplex PCR reads through MiXCR, storing one row per CDR3 protein. The table lists tens of thousands of distinct CDR3 sequences, over 85% of them singletons. In blood CD8+ and CD4+ T cells, TCR beta underwent sequencing. Sequencing was carried out using CD8+ T cells from PBMCs. This TCR was recovered from a human donor in good health.

CDR3 amino acids: CASSLGSGSYEQYF. The CDR3 DNA sequence: TGTGCCAGCAGCTTGGGTAGCGGCAGCTACGAACAGTACTTC. This sequence joins TRBV5-6 and TRBJ2-7, with TRBD2 as a possible D gene (6 bases). This CDR3 has 14 residues. CDR1 and CDR2 (germline): SGHDT, YYEEEE.